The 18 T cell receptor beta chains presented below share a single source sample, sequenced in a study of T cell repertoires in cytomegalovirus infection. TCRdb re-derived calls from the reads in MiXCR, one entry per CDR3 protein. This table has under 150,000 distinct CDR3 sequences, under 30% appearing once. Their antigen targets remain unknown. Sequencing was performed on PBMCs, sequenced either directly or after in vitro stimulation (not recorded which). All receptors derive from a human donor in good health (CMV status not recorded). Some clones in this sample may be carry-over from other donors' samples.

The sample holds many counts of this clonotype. In DNA, the CDR3 is TGCAGTGCTAGAACGCGGGACAGGGGAAGCTCCTACGAGCAGTACTTC. Its translation is CSARTRDRGSSYEQYF. J is TRBJ2-7 and V is TRBV20-1; 10 nucleotides line up with TRBD1. From germline, CDR1 is DFQATT and CDR2 SNEGSKA (reference sequence). The CDR3 extends over 16 amino acids. Germline trimming cut 2 bases from V and 0 bases from J; bases unmatched to any gene: 7.

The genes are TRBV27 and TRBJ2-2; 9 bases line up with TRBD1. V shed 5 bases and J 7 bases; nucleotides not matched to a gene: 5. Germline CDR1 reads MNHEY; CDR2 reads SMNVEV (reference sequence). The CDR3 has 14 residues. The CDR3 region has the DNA TGTGCCAGCAGTAGACAGGGGGTGAGCGGGGAGCTGTTTTTT. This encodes CASSRQGVSGELFF.

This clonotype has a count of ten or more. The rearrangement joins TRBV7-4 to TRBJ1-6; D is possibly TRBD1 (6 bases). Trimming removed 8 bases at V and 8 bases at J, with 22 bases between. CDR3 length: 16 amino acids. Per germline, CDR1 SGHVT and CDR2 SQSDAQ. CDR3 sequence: CASFRGQRGGYSPLHF. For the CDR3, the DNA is TGTGCCAGCTTTCGGGGGCAGCGAGGGGGATATTCACCCCTCCACTTT. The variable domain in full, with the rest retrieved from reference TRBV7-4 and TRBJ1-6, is GAGVSQSPRYKVAKRGRDVALRCDSISGHVTLYWYRQTLGQGSEVLTYSQSDAQRDKSGRPSGRFSAERPERSVSTLKIQRTEQGDSAVYLCASFRGQRGGYSPLHFGNGTRLTVT.

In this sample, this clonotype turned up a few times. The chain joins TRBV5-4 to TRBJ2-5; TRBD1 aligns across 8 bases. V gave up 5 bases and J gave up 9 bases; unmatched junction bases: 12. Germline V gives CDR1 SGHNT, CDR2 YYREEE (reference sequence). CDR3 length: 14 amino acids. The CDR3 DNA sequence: TGTGCCAGCAGGGGTGACAGGGGCCAGGGGGCCCAGTACTTC. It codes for CASRGDRGQGAQYF.

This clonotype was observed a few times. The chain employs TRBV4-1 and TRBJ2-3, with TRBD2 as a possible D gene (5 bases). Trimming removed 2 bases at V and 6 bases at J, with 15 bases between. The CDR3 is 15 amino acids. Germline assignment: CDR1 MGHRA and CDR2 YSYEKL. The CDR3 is CASSQPVSERDTQYF. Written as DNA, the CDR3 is TGCGCCAGCAGCCAACCTGTTTCGGAGCGGGATACGCAGTATTTT.

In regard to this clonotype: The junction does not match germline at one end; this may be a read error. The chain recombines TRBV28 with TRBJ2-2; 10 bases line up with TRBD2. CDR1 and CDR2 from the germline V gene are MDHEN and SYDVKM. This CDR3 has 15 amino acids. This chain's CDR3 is CASSSGLANTGVLFF. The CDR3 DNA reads TGTGCCAGCAGTTCGGGACTAGCGAACACCGGGGTGCTGTTTTTT.

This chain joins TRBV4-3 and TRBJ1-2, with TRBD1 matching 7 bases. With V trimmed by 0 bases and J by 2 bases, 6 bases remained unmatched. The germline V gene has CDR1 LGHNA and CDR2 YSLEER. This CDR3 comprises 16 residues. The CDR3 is CASSQDVTGRNYGYTF. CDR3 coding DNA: TGCGCCAGCAGCCAAGATGTGACAGGGCGAAACTATGGCTACACCTTC.

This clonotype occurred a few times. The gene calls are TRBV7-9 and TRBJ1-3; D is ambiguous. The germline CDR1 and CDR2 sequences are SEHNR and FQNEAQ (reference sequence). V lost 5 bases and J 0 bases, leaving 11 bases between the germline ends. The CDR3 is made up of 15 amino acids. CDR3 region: CASSRDWSSGNTIYF. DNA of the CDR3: TGTGCCAGCAGCCGCGACTGGAGCTCTGGAAACACCATATATTTT.

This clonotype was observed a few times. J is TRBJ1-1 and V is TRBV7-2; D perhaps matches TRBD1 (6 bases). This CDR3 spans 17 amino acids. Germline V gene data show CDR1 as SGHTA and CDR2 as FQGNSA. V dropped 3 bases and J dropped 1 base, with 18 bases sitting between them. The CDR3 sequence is CASSLEGVRGSNTEAFF. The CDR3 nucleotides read TGTGCCAGCAGCTTGGAGGGGGTAAGGGGGTCGAACACTGAAGCTTTCTTT.

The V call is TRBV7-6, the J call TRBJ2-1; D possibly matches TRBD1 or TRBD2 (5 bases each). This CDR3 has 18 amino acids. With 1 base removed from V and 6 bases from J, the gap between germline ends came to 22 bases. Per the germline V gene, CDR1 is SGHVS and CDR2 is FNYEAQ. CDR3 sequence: CASSLVGVSLGVGNEQFF. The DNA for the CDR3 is TGTGCCAGCAGCTTAGTAGGGGTAAGCCTGGGAGTAGGCAATGAGCAGTTCTTC.

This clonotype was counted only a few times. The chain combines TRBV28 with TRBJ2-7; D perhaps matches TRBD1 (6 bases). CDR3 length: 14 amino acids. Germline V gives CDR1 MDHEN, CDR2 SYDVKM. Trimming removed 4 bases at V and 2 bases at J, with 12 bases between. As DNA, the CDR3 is TGTGCCAGCAGTTGGCAGGGGACGACCTACGAGCAGTACTTC. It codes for CASSWQGTTYEQYF.

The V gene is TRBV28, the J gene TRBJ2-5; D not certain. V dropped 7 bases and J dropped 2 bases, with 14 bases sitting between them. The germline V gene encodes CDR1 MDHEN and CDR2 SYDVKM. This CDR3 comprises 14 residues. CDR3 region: CASTVPTDQETQYF. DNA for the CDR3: TGTGCCAGCACAGTCCCCACAGATCAAGAGACCCAGTACTTC.

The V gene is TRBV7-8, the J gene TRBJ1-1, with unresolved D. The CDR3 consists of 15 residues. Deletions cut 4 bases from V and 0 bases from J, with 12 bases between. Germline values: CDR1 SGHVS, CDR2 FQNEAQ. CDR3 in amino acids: CASSSLPDMNTEAFF. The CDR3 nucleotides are TGTGCCAGCAGCTCACTCCCAGACATGAACACTGAAGCTTTCTTT.

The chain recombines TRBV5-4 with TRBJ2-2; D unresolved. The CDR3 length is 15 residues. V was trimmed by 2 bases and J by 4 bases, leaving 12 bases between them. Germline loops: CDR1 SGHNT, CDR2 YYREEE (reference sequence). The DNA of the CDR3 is TGTGCCAGCAGCTTAGACTTGAAGGGCACCGGGGAGCTGTTTTTT. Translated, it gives CASSLDLKGTGELFF.

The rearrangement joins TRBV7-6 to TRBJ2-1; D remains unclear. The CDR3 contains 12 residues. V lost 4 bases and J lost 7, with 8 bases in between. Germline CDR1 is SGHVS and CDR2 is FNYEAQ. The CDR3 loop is CASSWVGNEQFF. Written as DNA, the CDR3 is TGTGCCAGCAGCTGGGTGGGGAATGAGCAGTTCTTC.

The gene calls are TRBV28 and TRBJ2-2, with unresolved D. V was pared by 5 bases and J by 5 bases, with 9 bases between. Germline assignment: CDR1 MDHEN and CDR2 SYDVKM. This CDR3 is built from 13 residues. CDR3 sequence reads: CASSPHGTGELFF. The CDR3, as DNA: TGTGCCAGCAGTCCACATGGAACCGGGGAGCTGTTTTTT.

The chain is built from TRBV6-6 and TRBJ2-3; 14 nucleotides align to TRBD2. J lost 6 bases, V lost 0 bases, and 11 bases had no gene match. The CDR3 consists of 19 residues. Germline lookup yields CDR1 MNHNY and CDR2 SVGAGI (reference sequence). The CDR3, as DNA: TGTGCCAGCAGTTACTCCCAAATTGGGACTAGCGGGAGTAGTGATACGCAGTATTTT. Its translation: CASSYSQIGTSGSSDTQYF.

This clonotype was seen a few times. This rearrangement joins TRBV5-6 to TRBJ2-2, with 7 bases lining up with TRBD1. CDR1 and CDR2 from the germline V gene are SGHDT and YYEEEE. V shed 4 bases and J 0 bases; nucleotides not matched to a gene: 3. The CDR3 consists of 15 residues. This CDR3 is CASSHQGANTGELFF. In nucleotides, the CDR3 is TGTGCCAGCAGCCATCAGGGGGCGAACACCGGGGAGCTGTTTTTT. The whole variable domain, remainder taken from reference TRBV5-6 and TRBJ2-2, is DAGVTQSPTHLIKTRGQQVTLRCSPKSGHDTVSWYQQALGQGPQFIFQYYEEEERQRGNFPDRFSGHQFPNYSSELNVNALLLGDSALYLCASSHQGANTGELFFGEGSRLTVL.